Below are 17 T cell receptor beta chains sequenced from a single sample in a study of blood T cell repertoires in COVID-19. Clones were read by immunoSEQ multiplex PCR, and TCRdb kept only the in-frame ones, dropping some. Of about 220,000 clones detected, over 75% appear once; the ten largest clones hold about 3.4%. The sample comprised PBMCs or T cells enriched from blood (not recorded which). The receptors come from a woman aged 55-70 years who had recovered from COVID-19.

The chain joins TRBV5-4 to TRBJ1-5; D unclear. In germline, CDR1 is SGHNT, CDR2 YYREEE (reference sequence). Deletions cut 1 base from V and 5 bases from J, with 10 bases between. This CDR3 has 14 residues. CDR3 loop: CASSLPGSDQPQHF. In DNA, the CDR3 is TGTGCCAGCAGCTTGCCGGGGTCCGATCAGCCCCAGCATTTT.

V usage is TRBV6-2 or TRBV6-3 and J usage is TRBJ2-7; no reliable D call. Trimming left V 5 bases short and J 1 base short, with 12 bases between. The CDR3 sequence is 14 residues long. Germline V gene lookup returns CDR1 MNHEY and CDR2 SVGEGT. CDR3 in amino acids: CASSTPTGSYEQYF. The CDR3 DNA reads TGTGCCAGCAGTACCCCTACCGGGTCCTACGAGCAGTACTTC.

This clone was counted between two and nine times. The chain combines TRBV14 with TRBJ1-1; TRBD1 agrees at 12 bases. The CDR3 is 13 residues long. Germline CDR1 SGHDN, CDR2 FVKESK. Trimming took 5 bases from V and 8 from J; bases not matched to a gene: 3. As DNA, the CDR3 is TGTGCCAGCAGCGGGACAGGGGGCCTCGAAGCTTTCTTT. It is translated as CASSGTGGLEAFF.

This clone was observed a handful of times. The chain uses TRBV5-6 and TRBJ2-5; D possibly corresponds to TRBD2 (7 bases). V lost 1 base and J 9 bases, leaving 16 bases between the germline ends. CDR1 is SGHDT and CDR2 is YYEEEE in the germline V gene. The CDR3 spans 14 residues. The CDR3 region is CASSLLVGRGSQYF. The CDR3 DNA reads as TGTGCCAGCAGCTTGCTGGTAGGGAGGGGGTCCCAGTACTTC.

This clone was observed a handful of times. Additional DNA sequences in this sample encode the identical CDR3. The chain has TRBV19 and TRBJ1-1, with D hard to call. The CDR3 runs 13 residues. CDR1 is LNHDA, CDR2 SQIVND, per germline (reference sequence). The V end was cut by 3 bases, the J end by 0 bases, with 5 bases between. This CDR3 is CASSIRLNTEAFF. CDR3 nucleotides: TGTGCCAGTAGTATTCGTTTGAACACTGAAGCTTTCTTT.

The genes are TRBV6-6 and TRBJ1-5; 12 bases line up with TRBD1. J was trimmed by 7 bases and V by 4 bases; bases with no gene match: 5. Germline-derived CDR1 and CDR2 are MNHNY and SVGAGI (reference sequence). CDR3 length: 15 residues. CDR3 nucleotides: TGTGCCAGCAGTTGGGGACAGGGGGCTGGCCAGCCCCAGCATTTT. Protein sequence: CASSWGQGAGQPQHF.

The V gene is TRBV18, the J gene TRBJ1-1; D is unresolved. The CDR3 runs to 11 residues. Between the trimmed V and J ends, which lost 8 bases and 6 bases, there was a span of 10 bases. CDR1 is KGHSH, CDR2 LQKENI, per germline. The CDR3 coding sequence is TGTGCCAGCCTGGCGGGCGCTGAAGCTTTCTTT. Encoded protein: CASLAGAEAFF.

In its sample, this clone was seen once. The V and J genes are TRBV6-5 and TRBJ1-3; 7 bases align to TRBD1. V was pared by 6 bases and J by 0 bases, with 5 bases of the junction left unmatched. The CDR3 spans 15 residues. Germline loops: CDR1 MNHEY, CDR2 SVGAGI. CDR3: CASRRTGGSGNTIYF. CDR3 in DNA: TGTGCCAGCAGACGGACAGGCGGCTCTGGAAACACCATATATTTT.

The chain is built from TRBV3-1 (or the pseudogene TRBV3-2) and TRBJ2-1, with 10 bases lining up with TRBD2. Trimming removed 4 bases from V and 7 bases from J; junction bases left unmatched: 19. The CDR3 has 19 amino acids. Germline CDR1 LGHDT, CDR2 YNNKEL (reference sequence). The DNA for the CDR3 is TGTGCCAGCAGCCTCTCCCCTTCGAATCTACTAGCGGGGAAGAATGAGCAGTTCTTC. Amino acids: CASSLSPSNLLAGKNEQFF.

This chain uses TRBV11-2 with TRBJ2-1, with TRBD1 matching over 7 bases. Trimming cost V 5 bases and J 7 bases; bases outside gene matches: 8. There are 14 residues in the CDR3. Germline-derived CDR1 and CDR2 are SGHAT and FQNNGV. The CDR3 here is CASSPDRVRNEQFF. The CDR3 DNA follows: TGTGCCAGCAGCCCTGACAGGGTAAGGAATGAGCAGTTCTTC.

The chain employs TRBV27 and TRBJ1-2; weak D call: TRBD1 (6 bases). Trimming removed 3 bases at V and 0 bases at J, with 8 bases between. This CDR3 has 14 residues. Germline loops: CDR1 MNHEY, CDR2 SMNVEV (reference sequence). DNA of the CDR3: TGTGCCAGCAGTTTTCAGGGGTCTAACTATGGCTACACCTTC. Translating gives CASSFQGSNYGYTF.

This chain joins TRBV2 and TRBJ2-7; D is unclear. The length of the CDR3 is 14 residues. Germline CDR1 SNHLY, CDR2 FYNNEI. The ends were cut back, 3 bases at V and 0 bases at J, with 9 bases in the middle. The chain's CDR3 is CASSDSWFSYEQYF. CDR3 nucleotides: TGTGCCAGCAGTGATAGCTGGTTCTCCTACGAGCAGTACTTC.

This chain joins TRBV20-1 and TRBJ2-7; D call uncertain. The CDR3 has 11 residues. Per germline, CDR1 DFQATT and CDR2 SNEGSKA (reference sequence). Trimming removed 1 base at V and 6 bases at J, with 7 bases between. CDR3 sequence reads: CSARGAFEQYF. The CDR3, as DNA: TGCAGTGCTAGAGGGGCCTTCGAGCAGTACTTC.

The chain combines TRBV6-5 with TRBJ1-2; a possible D gene is TRBD1 (5 bases). Germline V gives CDR1 MNHEY, CDR2 SVGAGI. Trimming shortened V by 4 bases and J by 1 base, and 13 bases separated the two germline ends. The CDR3 loop spans 15 amino acids. DNA for the CDR3: TGTGCCAGCAGTTCCCCCCACAGGAGTAACTATGGCTACACCTTC. This encodes CASSSPHRSNYGYTF.

The CDR3 nucleotides are TGCGCCAGCAGCTTGAGTCACAGGGGGCAAGGCTACACCTTC. This gives the protein CASSLSHRGQGYTF. The chain carries TRBV5-1 and TRBJ1-2, with 9 bases fitting TRBD1. V dropped 1 base and J dropped 8; count of bases not matched to a gene: 6. The CDR3 spans 14 residues. CDR1 and CDR2 (germline): SGHRS, YFSETQ.

The chain links TRBV30 to TRBJ1-1, with 10 bases matching TRBD1. V dropped 2 bases and J dropped 7; count of bases not matched to a gene: 10. This CDR3 is built from 15 residues. Germline assignment: CDR1 GTSNPN and CDR2 SVGIG (reference sequence). CDR3 residues: CAWSPTGGADYEAFF. CDR3 DNA: TGTGCCTGGAGTCCGACAGGGGGCGCGGACTATGAAGCTTTCTTT.

The chain links TRBV6-6 to TRBJ2-3, with D possibly TRBD2 on 6 matching bases. Germline values: CDR1 MNHNY, CDR2 SVGAGI (reference sequence). V was cut by 5 bases and J by 0 bases, with 12 bases left in between. There are 15 residues in the CDR3. Here the CDR3 DNA reads TGTGCCAGCAGTAGGGCGGGACCGAGCACAGATACGCAGTATTTT. This sequence encodes CASSRAGPSTDTQYF.